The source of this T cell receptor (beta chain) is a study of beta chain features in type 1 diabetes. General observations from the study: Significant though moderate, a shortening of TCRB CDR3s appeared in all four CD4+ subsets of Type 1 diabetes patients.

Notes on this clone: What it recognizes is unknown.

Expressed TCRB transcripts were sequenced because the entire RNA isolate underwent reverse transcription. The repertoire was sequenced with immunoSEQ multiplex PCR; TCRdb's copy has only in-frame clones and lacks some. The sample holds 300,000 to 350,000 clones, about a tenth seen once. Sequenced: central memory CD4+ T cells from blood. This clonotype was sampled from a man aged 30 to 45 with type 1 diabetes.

In DNA, the CDR3 is TGTGCCAGCGTGAGAAGCGGGGAAGATACGCAGTATTTT. Translated: CASVRSGEDTQYF. The genes are TRBV18 and TRBJ2-3; TRBD2 matches 7 bases. The CDR3 has 13 residues. The V gene's germline CDR1 is KGHSH and CDR2 LQKENI. V was pared by 8 bases and J by 5 bases, with 7 bases of the junction left unmatched.